This T cell receptor beta chain was sequenced during a study of T-cell reconstitution after alpha-beta-depleted transplantation in children. This clonotype was recorded at least ten times. No antigen is known for it. Study observations and caveats: Once a year had passed after transplant, T-cell counts and diversity came mostly from newly produced T cells. Expanded graft clones numbering several hundred reportedly gave rise to alpha-beta T cells about two months after transplant. From surviving recipient T cells and thymic progenitors came the high day-60 TCRbeta diversity observed in some patients.

Unique molecular identifiers were used in preparing the TCRbeta library. One entry per CDR3 protein results from TCRdb running MiXCR on the PCR reads. The data contain 540,000 or so distinct CDR3 sequences, 23% of them singletons. Trimming removed 2 bases from V and 6 bases from J, with 3 bases in between. Germline CDR1 and CDR2: MDHEN and SYDVKM. The CDR3 extends over 11 amino acids. The specimen was PBMCs, mostly from graft donor cells, collected 360 days after TCRalphabeta/CD19-depleted stem cell transplant. The TCR sequence derives from a boy under three years old who had a stem cell transplant for acute myeloid leukemia, so the T cells may come from the graft donor. The rearrangement joins TRBV28 to TRBJ2-3; D remains unclear. CDR3 nucleotide sequence: TGTGCCAGCAGTTTACCTGATACGCAGTATTTT. It translates to CASSLPDTQYF. Filled out from reference TRBV28 and TRBJ2-3, the complete variable domain reads DVKVTQSSRYLVKRTGEKVFLECVQDMDHENMFWYRQDPGLGLRLIYFSYDVKMKEKGDIPEGYSVSREKKERFSLILESASTNQTSMYLCASSLPDTQYFGPGTRLTVL.